What follows are 20 T cell receptor beta chains derived from one specimen sequenced in a study of blood T cell repertoires in COVID-19. TCRdb's table, derived via immunoSEQ multiplex PCR, lists solely in-frame clones and lacks some. The repertoire has fewer than 85,000 clones, 88% of them found once; the top ten carry just over 5%. Sequencing was carried out using peripheral blood. Receptors were obtained from a human donor in a cohort sampled during active COVID-19.

The genes are TRBV6-1 and TRBJ2-1; 8 bases match TRBD2. V lost 2 bases, J lost 15 bases, and 15 bases stayed unmatched. The CDR3 extends over 15 amino acids. In germline, CDR1 is MNHNS, CDR2 SASEGT. In DNA, the CDR3 is TGTGCCAGCAGTGAAACCCCCCTGGTAGCGGGGTCGGGGTTCTTC. Protein: CASSETPLVAGSGFF.

The chain carries TRBV7-8 and TRBJ1-5; perhaps TRBD1 as D (6 bases). Per germline, CDR1 SGHVS and CDR2 FQNEAQ. This CDR3 region has 14 residues. The V and J ends lost 8 bases and 6 bases respectively, with 17 bases between them. This CDR3 is CASAGTGLSQPQHF. The DNA of the CDR3 is TGTGCCAGCGCTGGAACAGGGCTCTCTCAGCCCCAGCATTTT.

The chain uses TRBV5-1 and TRBJ2-3; perhaps TRBD2 as D (7 bases). V was cut by 0 bases and J by 6 bases, with 14 bases left in between. From germline, CDR1 is SGHRS and CDR2 YFSETQ. CDR3 size: 15 residues. CDR3 nucleotides: TGCGCCAGCAGCTTGGCCGCGGGGGCCAGGGATACGCAGTATTTT. This encodes CASSLAAGARDTQYF. Based on the CDR3 plus reference TRBV5-1 and TRBJ2-3, the full variable domain is KAGVTQTPRYLIKTRGQQVTLSCSPISGHRSVSWYQQTPGQGLQFLFEYFSETQRNKGNFPGRFSGRQFSNSRSEMNVSTLELGDSALYLCASSLAAGARDTQYFGPGTRLTVL.

This chain uses TRBV29-1 with TRBJ2-7; 10 bases line up with TRBD2. Per the germline V gene, CDR1 is SQVTM and CDR2 is ANQGSEA. The CDR3 runs to 13 residues. V trimming: 6 bases; J trimming: 6 bases; junction bases outside the gene matches: 8. The CDR3 DNA reads as TGCAGCGTAGGGACTAGCGATCCGTCCGAGCAGTACTTC. Translated, it gives CSVGTSDPSEQYF.

This chain links TRBV6-5 with TRBJ2-1, with 9 bases lining up with TRBD1. This CDR3 comprises 15 residues. Germline CDR1 and CDR2: MNHEY and SVGAGI. With V trimmed by 7 bases and J by 8 bases, 12 bases remained unmatched. CDR3 sequence: CASIFEQGAGDEQFF. The CDR3 nucleotides are TGTGCCAGCATCTTCGAACAGGGGGCTGGTGATGAGCAGTTCTTC.

The rearrangement links TRBV28 to TRBJ1-4; weak D call: TRBD1 (6 bases). The V gene's germline CDR1 is MDHEN and CDR2 SYDVKM. The CDR3 is 16 residues long. The germline V and J ends were trimmed by 5 bases and 0 bases, with 13 bases remaining between them. The CDR3 loop reads CASSLRQEATNEKLFF. The DNA for the CDR3 is TGTGCCAGCAGTCTCAGACAGGAGGCAACTAATGAAAAACTGTTTTTT.

The rearrangement links TRBV19 to TRBJ1-2; unclear D gene. The V end was cut by 4 bases, the J end by 1 base, with 7 bases between. The V gene's germline CDR1 is LNHDA and CDR2 SQIVND (reference sequence). The CDR3 loop spans 13 amino acids. The CDR3 region has the DNA TGTGCCAGTAGTAAAAGCCTTAACTATGGCTACACCTTC. It encodes CASSKSLNYGYTF.

The J gene is TRBJ2-7, the V gene TRBV7-6; D is ambiguous. The CDR3 totals 15 residues. The germline V gene has CDR1 SGHVS and CDR2 FNYEAQ. V was cut by 5 bases and J by 1 base, with 15 bases left in between. The CDR3: CASSREPGFSYEQYF. CDR3 coding DNA: TGTGCCAGCAGCCGCGAGCCAGGCTTTTCCTACGAGCAGTACTTC.

The chain has TRBV13 and TRBJ2-4, with D hard to call. Deletions cut 0 bases from V and 4 bases from J, with 13 bases between. This CDR3 has 16 amino acids. The germline V gene has CDR1 PRHDT and CDR2 FYEKMQ (reference sequence). DNA for the CDR3: TGTGCCAGCAGCTTAGGTACAGAGACAAAAAAAAACATTCAGTACTTC. Translation: CASSLGTETKKNIQYF.

This clone has more than one count but fewer than ten. The genes are TRBV11-3 and TRBJ1-1; D is unresolved. Germline values: CDR1 SGHNT, CDR2 YENEEA. The CDR3 covers 14 residues. Trimming took 0 bases from V and 1 from J, leaving 6 bases between them. The CDR3 coding sequence is TGTGCCAGCAGCTTAGACCCCTCGAACACTGAAGCTTTCTTT. Translating gives CASSLDPSNTEAFF.

This clone was seen a few times. V gene TRBV6-6 combines with J gene TRBJ1-6; D may be TRBD1 (6 bases). Germline CDR1 reads MNHNY; CDR2 reads SVGAGI (reference sequence). This CDR3 has 14 residues. V lost 7 bases to trimming and J lost 3 bases, with 10 bases between them. Written as DNA, the CDR3 is TGTGCCAGCACCACGACAGGCTATAATTCACCCCTCCACTTT. Translated: CASTTTGYNSPLHF.

This chain joins TRBV28 and TRBJ2-5, with 8 positions matching TRBD1. Germline CDR1 is MDHEN and CDR2 is SYDVKM. V dropped 4 bases and J dropped 5; count of bases not matched to a gene: 9. CDR3 size: 15 residues. In nucleotides, the CDR3 is TGTGCCAGCAGTTCCCCGGACAGGGCTGGGGAGACCCAGTACTTC. It encodes CASSSPDRAGETQYF.

The chain carries TRBV7-2 and TRBJ2-7; 9 nucleotides agree with TRBD2. V shed 0 bases and J 2 bases; nucleotides not matched to a gene: 11. The germline gives CDR1 SGHTA, CDR2 FQGNSA. The CDR3 is made up of 18 amino acids. In DNA form, the CDR3 reads TGTGCCAGCAGCTTAGCGACCCTAGCGGGAACCTTCACCTACGAGCAGTACTTC. Translating gives CASSLATLAGTFTYEQYF.

This clone has just one count. The V gene is TRBV7-2, the J gene TRBJ2-1, with 7 bases lining up with TRBD1. CDR3 length equals 18 residues. Germline CDR1 reads SGHTA; CDR2 reads FQGNSA. The junction had 17 bases not matched to a gene; V was cut back by 5 bases and J by 4 bases. In DNA, the CDR3 is TGTGCCAGCAGCCAGAGGGACAGTTTTTTAACAATGTACAATGAGCAGTTCTTC. Protein: CASSQRDSFLTMYNEQFF.

This chain links TRBV14 with TRBJ2-7; 7 positions match TRBD2. This CDR3 is 12 amino acids long. Trimming cost V 5 bases and J 6 bases; bases outside gene matches: 4. CDR1 SGHDN and CDR2 FVKESK come from the germline V gene. The CDR3 here is CASSKGGVEQYF. Here the CDR3 DNA reads TGTGCCAGCAGCAAGGGAGGGGTCGAGCAGTACTTC. Using reference TRBV14 and TRBJ2-7 for the parts outside the CDR3, the full variable domain is EAGVTQFPSHSVIEKGQTVTLRCDPISGHDNLYWYRRVMGKEIKFLLHFVKESKQDESGMPNNRFLAERTGGTYSTLKVQPAELEDSGVYFCASSKGGVEQYFGPGTRLTVT.

This chain joins TRBV30 and TRBJ1-4, with 10 bases matching TRBD1. The trim removed 1 base at V and 10 bases at J, leaving 6 bases unmatched. This CDR3 contains 14 residues. CDR1 is GTSNPN, CDR2 SVGIG, per germline (reference sequence). The CDR3 region is CAWSAGTGVGKLFF. CDR3 nucleotides: TGTGCCTGGAGTGCCGGGACAGGGGTAGGAAAACTGTTTTTT.

The chain recombines TRBV6-5 with TRBJ2-5, with a weak D call TRBD2 (7 bases). V gave up 8 bases and J gave up 5 bases, with 12 bases separating them. The germline V gene encodes CDR1 MNHEY and CDR2 SVGAGI. This CDR3 contains 12 residues. This CDR3 reads CASRRGAETQYF. CDR3 bases: TGTGCCAGCCGCCGGGGGGCGGAGACCCAGTACTTC.

This clone was seen more than once but under ten times. V is TRBV5-1 and J is TRBJ1-3; 7 nucleotides align to TRBD1. V lost 0 bases and J lost 4; bases outside the gene matches: 4. The length of the CDR3 is 15 residues. CDR1 SGHRS and CDR2 YFSETQ come from the germline V gene. The CDR3 sequence is CASSLAGGSGNTIYF. Here the CDR3 DNA reads TGCGCCAGCAGCTTGGCAGGGGGATCCGGAAACACCATATATTTT. The full variable domain, its missing parts supplied by reference TRBV5-1 and TRBJ1-3, is KAGVTQTPRYLIKTRGQQVTLSCSPISGHRSVSWYQQTPGQGLQFLFEYFSETQRNKGNFPGRFSGRQFSNSRSEMNVSTLELGDSALYLCASSLAGGSGNTIYFGEGSWLTVV.

This chain joins TRBV25-1 and TRBJ2-2, with 8 bases fitting TRBD1. The CDR3 length is 16 residues. The germline V gene has CDR1 MGHDK and CDR2 SYGVNS. Trimming removed 5 bases from V and 1 base from J; junction bases left unmatched: 6. The CDR3 bases are TGTGCCAGCAGTATGTCCGGGACAGGGAACACCGGGGAGCTGTTTTTT. Encoded protein: CASSMSGTGNTGELFF.

The V and J genes are TRBV5-1 and TRBJ2-5; D may be TRBD1 (7 bases). In germline, CDR1 is SGHRS, CDR2 YFSETQ. The CDR3 has 15 amino acids. V dropped 2 bases and J dropped 5 bases, with 16 bases sitting between them. CDR3 nucleotide sequence: TGCGCCAGCAGCTTTAAAATAGGAGGGGGCGAGACCCAGTACTTC. This translates into CASSFKIGGGETQYF.